This T cell receptor beta chain was observed in a study of blood T cell repertoires in COVID-19. The wider study: Spain, Italy and the United States supplied samples that represented acute and convalescent COVID-19.

Authors' analysis steps: Counts of nucleated cells, estimated from reference gene primer amplification, were obtained. This table comes from immunoSEQ multiplex PCR, and its TCRdb copy is limited to in-frame clones, with some not included. The DNA was the basis for D and trimming; V, J and clone size are from that table. The sample contains roughly 60,000 clones, over 75% of which appear only once. Sequencing was carried out using peripheral blood. The receptor was isolated from a woman aged 80 or over with acute or convalescent COVID-19.

CDR3 in amino acids: CASSRTIWDRFF. The CDR3 region has the DNA TGTGCCAGCAGCCGGACTATTTGGGACAGGTTCTTC. The gene calls are TRBV7-2 and TRBJ2-1, with D perhaps matching TRBD1 (7 bases). V was cut by 5 bases and J by 15 bases, with 17 bases left in between. This CDR3 contains 12 residues. Germline-derived CDR1 and CDR2 are SGHTA and FQGNSA. The complete variable domain, with remaining parts taken from reference TRBV7-2 and TRBJ2-1, reads GAGVSQSPSNKVTEKGKDVELRCDPISGHTALYWYRQSLGQGLEFLIYFQGNSAPDKSGLPSDRFSAERTGGSVSTLTIQRTQQEDSAVYLCASSRTIWDRFFGPGTRLTVL.